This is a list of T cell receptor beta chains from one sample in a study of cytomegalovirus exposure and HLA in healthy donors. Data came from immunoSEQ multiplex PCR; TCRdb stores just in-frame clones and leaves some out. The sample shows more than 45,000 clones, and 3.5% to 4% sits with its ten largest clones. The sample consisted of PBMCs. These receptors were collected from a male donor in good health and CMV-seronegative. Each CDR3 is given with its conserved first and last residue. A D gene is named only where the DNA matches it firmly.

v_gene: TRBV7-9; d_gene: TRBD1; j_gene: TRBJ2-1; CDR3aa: CASSAPLRDRGGNEQFF; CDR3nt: TGTGCCAGCAGCGCTCCCCTCCGGGACAGGGGGGGGAATGAGCAGTTCTTC
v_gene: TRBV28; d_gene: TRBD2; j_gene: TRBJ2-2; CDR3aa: CASSSLPRGGLAGVRELFF; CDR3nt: TGTGCCAGCAGTTCCCTGCCAAGGGGCGGGCTAGCGGGAGTCCGGGAGCTGTTTTTT
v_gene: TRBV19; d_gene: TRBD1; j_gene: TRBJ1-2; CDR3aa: CASSMLNRGYGYTF; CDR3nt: TGTGCCAGTAGTATGCTTAACAGGGGGTATGGCTACACCTTC
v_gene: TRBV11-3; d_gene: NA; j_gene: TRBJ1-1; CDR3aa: CASSRTGITEAFF; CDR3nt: TGTGCCAGCAGCCGTACAGGGATCACTGAAGCTTTCTTT
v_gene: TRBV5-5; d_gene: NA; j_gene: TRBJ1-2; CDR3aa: CASSLATNYGYTF; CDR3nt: TGTGCCAGCAGCTTGGCAACTAACTATGGCTACACCTTC
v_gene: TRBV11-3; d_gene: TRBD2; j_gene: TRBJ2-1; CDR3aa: CASSHGTSGRADEQFF; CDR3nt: TGTGCCAGCAGCCATGGGACTAGCGGGAGGGCCGATGAGCAGTTCTTC
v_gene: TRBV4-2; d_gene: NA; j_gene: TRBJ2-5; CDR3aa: CASSLDRRVGETQYF; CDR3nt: TGTGCCAGCAGCCTGGACAGGAGGGTTGGCGAGACCCAGTACTTC
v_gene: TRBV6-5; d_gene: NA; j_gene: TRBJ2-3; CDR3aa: CASSYRRRADTQYF; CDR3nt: TGTGCCAGCAGTTACCGCCGACGGGCAGATACGCAGTATTTT
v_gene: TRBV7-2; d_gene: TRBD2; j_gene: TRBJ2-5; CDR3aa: CASSLPEGGGWEETQYF; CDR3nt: TGTGCCAGCAGCTTACCAGAGGGCGGGGGTTGGGAAGAGACCCAGTACTTC
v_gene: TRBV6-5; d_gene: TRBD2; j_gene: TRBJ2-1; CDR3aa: CASSSGLAVDNEQFF; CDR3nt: TGTGCCAGCAGTTCAGGACTAGCGGTAGACAATGAGCAGTTCTTC
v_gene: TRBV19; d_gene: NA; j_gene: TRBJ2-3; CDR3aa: CASRDIRTQYF; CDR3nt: TGTGCCAGTAGGGACATACGGACGCAGTATTTT
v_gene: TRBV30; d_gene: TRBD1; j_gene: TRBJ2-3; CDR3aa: CAGSVGQGNTDTQYF; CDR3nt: TGTGCCGGGAGTGTGGGACAGGGGAACACAGATACGCAGTATTTT
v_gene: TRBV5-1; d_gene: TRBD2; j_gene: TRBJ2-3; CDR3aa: CASSLTSGSTDTQYF; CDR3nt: TGCGCCAGCAGCTTGACTAGCGGGAGCACAGATACGCAGTATTTT
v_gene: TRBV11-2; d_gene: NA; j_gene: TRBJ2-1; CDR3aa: CASSLDLAGPSDNEQFF; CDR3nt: TGTGCCAGCAGCTTAGATCTGGCGGGACCATCCGACAATGAGCAGTTCTTC
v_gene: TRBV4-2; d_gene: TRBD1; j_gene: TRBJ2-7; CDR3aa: CASSLGTAPYEQYF; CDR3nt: TGTGCCAGCAGCCTTGGGACAGCCCCCTACGAGCAGTACTTC
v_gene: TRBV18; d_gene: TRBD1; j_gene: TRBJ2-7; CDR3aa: CASSRGQGVDEQYF; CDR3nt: TGTGCCAGCTCCCGTGGACAGGGAGTCGACGAGCAGTACTTC
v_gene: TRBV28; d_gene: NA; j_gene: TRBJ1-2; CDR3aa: CASSSPGAGIGYTF; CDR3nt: TGTGCCAGCAGTTCCCCAGGGGCTGGGATAGGCTACACCTTC
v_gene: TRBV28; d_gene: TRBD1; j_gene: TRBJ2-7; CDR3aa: CASSSGQVYEQYF; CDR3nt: TGTGCCAGCAGTTCTGGACAGGTCTACGAGCAGTACTTC
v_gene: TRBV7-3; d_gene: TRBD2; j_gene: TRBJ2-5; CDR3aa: CASSLSGGVGETQYF; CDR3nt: TGTGCCAGCAGCTTATCGGGAGGAGTCGGAGAGACCCAGTACTTC
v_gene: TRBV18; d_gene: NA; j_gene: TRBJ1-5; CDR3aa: CASSPRPDQPQHF; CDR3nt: TGTGCCAGCTCACCACGTCCTGATCAGCCCCAGCATTTT
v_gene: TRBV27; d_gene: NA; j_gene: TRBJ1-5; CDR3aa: CASSSGVFVSNQPQHF; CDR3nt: TGTGCCAGCAGTTCAGGGGTTTTTGTAAGCAATCAGCCCCAGCATTTT
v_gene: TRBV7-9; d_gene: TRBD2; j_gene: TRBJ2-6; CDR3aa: CASSPREGRAGANVLTF; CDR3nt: TGTGCCAGCAGCCCTAGGGAGGGGAGGGCTGGGGCCAACGTCCTGACTTTC
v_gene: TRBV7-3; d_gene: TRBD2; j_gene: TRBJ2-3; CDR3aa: CASSGLARGGPDTQYF; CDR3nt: TGTGCCAGCAGCGGTCTTGCCCGGGGGGGTCCAGATACGCAGTATTTT
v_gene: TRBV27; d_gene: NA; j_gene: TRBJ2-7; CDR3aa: CASRKVSLSGATYEQYF; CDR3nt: TGTGCCAGCCGCAAAGTATCCCTTAGCGGAGCAACCTACGAGCAGTACTTC
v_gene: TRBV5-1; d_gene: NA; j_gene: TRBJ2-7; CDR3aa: CASSLERGTYEQYF; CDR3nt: TGCGCCAGCAGCTTGGAACGCGGGACCTACGAGCAGTACTTC
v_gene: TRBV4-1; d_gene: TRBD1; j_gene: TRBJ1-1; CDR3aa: CASSQTGAVLAFF; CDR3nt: TGCGCCAGCAGCCAGACAGGGGCGGTTTTGGCTTTCTTT
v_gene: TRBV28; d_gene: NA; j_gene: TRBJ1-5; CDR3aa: CASSLDLGANQPQHF; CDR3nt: TGTGCCAGCAGTTTAGATTTGGGGGCGAATCAGCCCCAGCATTTT
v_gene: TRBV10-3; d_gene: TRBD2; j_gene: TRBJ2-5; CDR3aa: CAISVGGGQETQYF; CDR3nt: TGTGCCATCAGTGTTGGGGGGGGGCAAGAGACCCAGTACTTC
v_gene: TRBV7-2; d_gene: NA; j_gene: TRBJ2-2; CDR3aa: CASSLLGGRNTGELFF; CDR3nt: TGTGCCAGCAGCTTATTGGGGGGGCGGAACACCGGGGAGCTGTTTTTT
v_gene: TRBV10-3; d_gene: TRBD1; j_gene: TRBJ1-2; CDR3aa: CAISERGTVYGYTF; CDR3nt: TGTGCCATCAGTGAGCGGGGGACAGTCTATGGCTACACCTTC
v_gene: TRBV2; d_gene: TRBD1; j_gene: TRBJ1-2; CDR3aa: CVSRGAEGGYGYTF; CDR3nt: TGTGTCAGCAGGGGGGCCGAGGGTGGCTATGGCTACACCTTC
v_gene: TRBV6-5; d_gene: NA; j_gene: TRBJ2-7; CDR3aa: CASSYSSVSSYEQYF; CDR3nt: TGTGCCAGCAGTTACTCTAGCGTCAGCTCCTACGAGCAGTACTTC
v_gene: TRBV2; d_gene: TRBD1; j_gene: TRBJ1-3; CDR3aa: CASSRQGSGNTIYF; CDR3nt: TGTGCCAGCAGCCGACAGGGTTCTGGAAACACCATATATTTT
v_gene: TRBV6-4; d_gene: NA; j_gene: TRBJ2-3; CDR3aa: CASSDELGGPGYF; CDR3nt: TGTGCCAGCAGTGACGAATTGGGAGGCCCGGGGTATTTT
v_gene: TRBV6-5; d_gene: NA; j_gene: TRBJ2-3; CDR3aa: CASAWGPYTDTQYF; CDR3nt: TGTGCCAGCGCCTGGGGGCCCTACACAGATACGCAGTATTTT
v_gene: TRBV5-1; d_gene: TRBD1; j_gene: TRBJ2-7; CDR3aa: CASKGQGSSYEQYF; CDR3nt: TGCGCCAGCAAAGGACAGGGGAGCTCCTACGAGCAGTACTTC
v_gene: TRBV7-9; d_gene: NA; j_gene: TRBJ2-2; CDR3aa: CASSLAPYTGELFF; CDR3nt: TGTGCCAGCAGCTTAGCTCCCTACACCGGGGAGCTGTTTTTT
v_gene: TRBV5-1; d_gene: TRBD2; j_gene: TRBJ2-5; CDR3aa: CASSLTGGLAGRETQYF; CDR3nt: TGCGCCAGCAGCTTGACAGGGGGACTAGCGGGGCGGGAGACCCAGTACTTC
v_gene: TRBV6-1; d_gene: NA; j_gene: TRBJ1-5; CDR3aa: CASRHGVGGPQHF; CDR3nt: TGTGCCAGCAGGCACGGGGTTGGAGGGCCCCAGCATTTT
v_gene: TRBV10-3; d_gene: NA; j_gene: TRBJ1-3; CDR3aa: CAISPGTQGNTIYF; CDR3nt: TGTGCCATCAGCCCGGGGACTCAAGGAAACACCATATATTTT
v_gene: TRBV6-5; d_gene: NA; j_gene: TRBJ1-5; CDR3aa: CASSPERGNQPQHF; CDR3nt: TGTGCCAGCAGCCCCGAAAGGGGGAATCAGCCCCAGCATTTT
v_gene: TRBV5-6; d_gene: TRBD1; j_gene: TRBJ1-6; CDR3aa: CASSQLADRENSPLHF; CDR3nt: TGTGCCAGCAGCCAACTTGCGGACAGGGAAAATTCACCCCTCCACTTT
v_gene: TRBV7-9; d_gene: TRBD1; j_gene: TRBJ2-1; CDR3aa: CASSNAGQGDNEQFF; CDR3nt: TGTGCCAGCAGTAATGCGGGACAGGGCGACAATGAGCAGTTCTTC
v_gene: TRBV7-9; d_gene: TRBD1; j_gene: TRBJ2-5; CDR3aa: CASSPRTGEETQYF; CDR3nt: TGTGCCAGCAGCCCCCGGACAGGGGAAGAGACCCAGTACTTC
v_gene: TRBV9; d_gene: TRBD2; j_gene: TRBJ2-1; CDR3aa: CASSPGTSGGNEQFF; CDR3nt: TGTGCCAGCAGCCCGGGGACTAGCGGGGGTAATGAGCAGTTCTTC
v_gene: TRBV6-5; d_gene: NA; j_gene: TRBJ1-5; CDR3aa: CASSARGGVAQPQHF; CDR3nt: TGTGCCAGCAGTGCAAGAGGGGGGGTGGCTCAGCCCCAGCATTTT
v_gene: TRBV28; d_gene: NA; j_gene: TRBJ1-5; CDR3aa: CASSPGNTQHQHF; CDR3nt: TGTGCCAGCAGTCCAGGGAATACTCAGCACCAGCATTTT
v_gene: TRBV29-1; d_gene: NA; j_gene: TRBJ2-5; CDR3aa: CSVYLGLRETQYF; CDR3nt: TGCAGCGTTTATTTAGGTTTGAGGGAGACCCAGTACTTC